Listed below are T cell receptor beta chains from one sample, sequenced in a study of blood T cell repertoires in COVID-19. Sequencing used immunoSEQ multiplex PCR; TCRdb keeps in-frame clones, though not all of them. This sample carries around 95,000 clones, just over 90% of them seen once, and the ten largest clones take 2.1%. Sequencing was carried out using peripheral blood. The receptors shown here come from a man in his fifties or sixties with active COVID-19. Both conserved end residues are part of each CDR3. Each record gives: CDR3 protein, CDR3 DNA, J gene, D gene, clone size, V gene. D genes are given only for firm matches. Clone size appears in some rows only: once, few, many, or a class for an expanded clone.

CDR3aa: CASSQGQGGNSPLHF
CDR3nt: TGTGCCAGCAGCCAAGGACAAGGGGGTAATTCACCCCTCCACTTT
j_gene: TRBJ1-6
d_gene: NA
abundance: NA
v_gene: TRBV3-1/TRBV3-2

CDR3aa: CASERTGSYEQYF
CDR3nt: TGTGCCAGCGAAAGGACAGGTTCCTACGAGCAGTACTTC
j_gene: TRBJ2-7
d_gene: TRBD1
abundance: once
v_gene: TRBV6-6

CDR3aa: CASSLVGHDNSPLHF
CDR3nt: TGTGCCAGCAGCTTAGTGGGCCATGATAATTCACCCCTCCACTTT
j_gene: TRBJ1-6
d_gene: NA
abundance: NA
v_gene: TRBV7-9

CDR3aa: CASSSDRGGPREQFF
CDR3nt: TGTGCCAGCAGTTCGGACAGGGGAGGCCCTAGGGAGCAGTTCTTC
j_gene: TRBJ2-1
d_gene: TRBD1
abundance: NA
v_gene: TRBV7-2

CDR3aa: CASSQRGETQYF
CDR3nt: TGTGCCAGCAGCCAAAGGGGGGAGACCCAGTACTTC
j_gene: TRBJ2-5
d_gene: NA
abundance: NA
v_gene: TRBV9

CDR3aa: CASTREGDRNTIYF
CDR3nt: TGTGCCAGCACCAGGGAGGGTGATAGAAACACCATATATTTT
j_gene: TRBJ1-3
d_gene: NA
abundance: NA
v_gene: TRBV5-5

CDR3aa: CATGTSGGNTDTQYF
CDR3nt: TGTGCCACCGGGACTAGCGGGGGGAACACAGATACGCAGTATTTT
j_gene: TRBJ2-3
d_gene: TRBD2
abundance: NA
v_gene: TRBV7-9

CDR3aa: CASSQTGSPTTNYGYTF
CDR3nt: TGTGCCAGCAGTCAGACAGGATCCCCAACTACCAACTATGGCTACACCTTC
j_gene: TRBJ1-2
d_gene: NA
abundance: NA
v_gene: TRBV6-6

CDR3aa: CAISESWTGRGGNYGYTF
CDR3nt: TGTGCCATCAGTGAGTCGTGGACAGGGCGGGGTGGAAACTATGGCTACACCTTC
j_gene: TRBJ1-2
d_gene: TRBD1
abundance: NA
v_gene: TRBV10-3

CDR3aa: CASSLGPQGIGNTEAFF
CDR3nt: TGTGCCAGCAGCTTAGGGCCCCAGGGGATTGGGAACACTGAAGCTTTCTTT
j_gene: TRBJ1-1
d_gene: NA
abundance: NA
v_gene: TRBV7-8

CDR3aa: CASSIWVGAGGPYTDTQYF
CDR3nt: TGTGCCAGTAGTATATGGGTAGGGGCGGGAGGGCCTTATACAGATACGCAGTATTTT
j_gene: TRBJ2-3
d_gene: TRBD2
abundance: NA
v_gene: TRBV19

CDR3aa: CASSPSRVRDNEKLFF
CDR3nt: TGTGCCAGCAGCCCGTCACGAGTGAGAGATAATGAAAAACTGTTTTTT
j_gene: TRBJ1-4
d_gene: NA
abundance: NA
v_gene: TRBV7-9

CDR3aa: CSVEGGTSGTDTQYF
CDR3nt: TGCAGCGTTGAAGGCGGGACTAGCGGCACAGATACGCAGTATTTT
j_gene: TRBJ2-3
d_gene: TRBD2
abundance: NA
v_gene: TRBV29-1

CDR3aa: CASSLGRGASINEQFF
CDR3nt: TGTGCCAGTAGTCTCGGGAGGGGGGCCTCGATCAATGAGCAGTTCTTC
j_gene: TRBJ2-1
d_gene: TRBD2
abundance: NA
v_gene: TRBV19

CDR3aa: CASSFSDTSTDTQYF
CDR3nt: TGTGCCAGCAGCTTTAGCGATACTAGCACAGATACGCAGTATTTT
j_gene: TRBJ2-3
d_gene: NA
abundance: NA
v_gene: TRBV7-9

CDR3aa: CASSPDLRGTNEQFF
CDR3nt: TGTGCCAGCAGTCCCGACTTGCGGGGGACCAATGAGCAGTTCTTC
j_gene: TRBJ2-1
d_gene: TRBD2
abundance: NA
v_gene: TRBV3-1/TRBV3-2

CDR3aa: CATSDPWQGSLHEQFF
CDR3nt: TGTGCCACCAGTGATCCTTGGCAGGGTAGTCTCCATGAGCAGTTCTTC
j_gene: TRBJ2-1
d_gene: NA
abundance: NA
v_gene: TRBV24-1

CDR3aa: CASSESDRYNTEAFF
CDR3nt: TGTGCCAGCAGTGAATCGGACAGATATAACACTGAAGCTTTCTTT
j_gene: TRBJ1-1
d_gene: NA
abundance: NA
v_gene: TRBV6-1

CDR3aa: CASSLAHQSNTEAFF
CDR3nt: TGTGCCAGCAGCTTAGCTCACCAGTCGAACACTGAAGCTTTCTTT
j_gene: TRBJ1-1
d_gene: NA
abundance: NA
v_gene: TRBV7-2

CDR3aa: CASGFMRTGYNSPLHF
CDR3nt: TGTGCTAGTGGTTTTATGCGGACAGGCTATAATTCACCCCTCCACTTT
j_gene: TRBJ1-6
d_gene: TRBD1
abundance: NA
v_gene: TRBV12-5

CDR3aa: CASSPRDTSGEQYF
CDR3nt: TGCGCCAGCAGCCCCCGGGATACATCGGGCGAGCAGTACTTC
j_gene: TRBJ2-7
d_gene: NA
abundance: NA
v_gene: TRBV5-1

CDR3aa: CASGSLTGNYGYTF
CDR3nt: TGTGCCAGCGGATCTCTGACAGGGAACTATGGCTACACCTTC
j_gene: TRBJ1-2
d_gene: TRBD1
abundance: NA
v_gene: TRBV11-2

CDR3aa: CASSSRQYGTQYF
CDR3nt: TGTGCCAGCAGTTCTAGACAGTATGGGACCCAGTACTTC
j_gene: TRBJ2-5
d_gene: NA
abundance: NA
v_gene: TRBV6-5

CDR3aa: CASSTRQGWNTEAFF
CDR3nt: TGTGCCAGCAGTACCCGACAGGGTTGGAACACTGAAGCTTTCTTT
j_gene: TRBJ1-1
d_gene: TRBD1
abundance: NA
v_gene: TRBV27

CDR3aa: CASSVTSGTYNEQFF
CDR3nt: TGTGCCAGCAGCGTCACTAGCGGGACTTACAATGAGCAGTTCTTC
j_gene: TRBJ2-1
d_gene: TRBD2
abundance: NA
v_gene: TRBV11-2

CDR3aa: CASSQGTPEQFF
CDR3nt: TGTGCCAGCAGCCAGGGGACTCCCGAGCAGTTCTTC
j_gene: TRBJ2-1
d_gene: NA
abundance: NA
v_gene: TRBV3-1/TRBV3-2

CDR3aa: CASSLGQDTEAFF
CDR3nt: TGCGCCAGCAGCTTGGGTCAGGACACTGAAGCTTTCTTT
j_gene: TRBJ1-1
d_gene: NA
abundance: NA
v_gene: TRBV5-1

CDR3aa: CASSAAGTSVTDTQYF
CDR3nt: TGTGCCAGCAGTGCAGCCGGGACTAGTGTAACCGATACGCAGTATTTT
j_gene: TRBJ2-3
d_gene: TRBD2
abundance: NA
v_gene: TRBV2

CDR3aa: CASRVQGVNEQFF
CDR3nt: TGTGCCAGTAGAGTACAGGGGGTCAATGAGCAGTTCTTC
j_gene: TRBJ2-1
d_gene: TRBD1
abundance: NA
v_gene: TRBV19

CDR3aa: CASSQDRRVREKLFF
CDR3nt: TGTGCCAGCAGCCAAGATCGCAGGGTTCGGGAAAAACTGTTTTTT
j_gene: TRBJ1-4
d_gene: NA
abundance: NA
v_gene: TRBV3-1/TRBV3-2

CDR3aa: CASSVGGVDIQYF
CDR3nt: TGTGCCAGCAGCGTAGGGGGCGTTGACATTCAGTACTTC
j_gene: TRBJ2-4
d_gene: NA
abundance: NA
v_gene: TRBV9

CDR3aa: CASSFSGTSFYEQYF
CDR3nt: TGTGCCAGCAGTTTTTCCGGGACTAGCTTCTACGAGCAGTACTTC
j_gene: TRBJ2-7
d_gene: TRBD2
abundance: NA
v_gene: TRBV6-5

CDR3aa: CASSFASGGETQYF
CDR3nt: TGTGCCAGCAGTTTTGCTAGCGGGGGAGAGACCCAGTACTTC
j_gene: TRBJ2-5
d_gene: TRBD2
abundance: NA
v_gene: TRBV2

CDR3aa: CASRGLAGEEETQYF
CDR3nt: TGCGCCAGCAGGGGACTAGCGGGAGAGGAAGAGACCCAGTACTTC
j_gene: TRBJ2-5
d_gene: TRBD2
abundance: NA
v_gene: TRBV5-1

CDR3aa: CASSVGRVGGRTDTQYF
CDR3nt: TGTGCCAGCAGCGTAGGCAGGGTGGGGGGGCGCACAGATACGCAGTATTTT
j_gene: TRBJ2-3
d_gene: NA
abundance: NA
v_gene: TRBV9

CDR3aa: CSASSRGTSSGNTIYF
CDR3nt: TGCAGTGCTAGTTCACGAGGGACTAGCTCTGGAAACACCATATATTTT
j_gene: TRBJ1-3
d_gene: NA
abundance: few
v_gene: TRBV20-1

CDR3aa: CASSQYGQTNNEKLFF
CDR3nt: TGTGCCAGCAGCCAGTACGGACAGACGAATAATGAAAAACTGTTTTTT
j_gene: TRBJ1-4
d_gene: NA
abundance: NA
v_gene: TRBV4-2

CDR3aa: CASSLDVSYGYTF
CDR3nt: TGTGCCAGCAGCTTAGACGTCAGCTATGGCTACACCTTC
j_gene: TRBJ1-2
d_gene: NA
abundance: NA
v_gene: TRBV7-8

CDR3aa: CASSVGGQGDEKLFF
CDR3nt: TGTGCCAGCAGCGTAGGGGGACAGGGTGACGAAAAACTGTTTTTT
j_gene: TRBJ1-4
d_gene: TRBD1
abundance: NA
v_gene: TRBV9

CDR3aa: CASSSSGGANEKLFF
CDR3nt: TGTGCCAGCAGTTCGTCAGGGGGAGCTAATGAAAAACTGTTTTTT
j_gene: TRBJ1-4
d_gene: TRBD1
abundance: once
v_gene: TRBV6-5

CDR3aa: CALGEGEGTQYF
CDR3nt: TGTGCCCTAGGGGAGGGGGAGGGTACGCAGTATTTT
j_gene: TRBJ2-3
d_gene: NA
abundance: NA
v_gene: TRBV2

CDR3aa: CASSPRQGRRGYTF
CDR3nt: TGTGCCAGCAGCCCCAGACAGGGGCGGAGAGGCTACACCTTC
j_gene: TRBJ1-2
d_gene: TRBD1
abundance: NA
v_gene: TRBV11-3

CDR3aa: CASSIRRHDTQYF
CDR3nt: TGTGCCAGTAGTATTAGAAGACACGATACGCAGTATTTT
j_gene: TRBJ2-3
d_gene: NA
abundance: once
v_gene: TRBV19

CDR3aa: CASSRGGAEETQYF
CDR3nt: TGCGCCAGCAGCCGGGGGGGAGCGGAAGAGACCCAGTACTTC
j_gene: TRBJ2-5
d_gene: TRBD2
abundance: NA
v_gene: TRBV4-1

CDR3aa: CASSQRGVNQPQHF
CDR3nt: TGTGCCAGCAGTCAGCGGGGGGTCAATCAGCCCCAGCATTTT
j_gene: TRBJ1-5
d_gene: NA
abundance: NA
v_gene: TRBV6-5

CDR3aa: CASSQRHPSSHNEQFF
CDR3nt: TGCGCCAGCAGCCAAAGACACCCTAGCTCCCACAATGAGCAGTTCTTC
j_gene: TRBJ2-1
d_gene: NA
abundance: NA
v_gene: TRBV4-1